This entry lists 23 T cell receptor beta chains sequenced from one sample in a study of healthy donors' naive CD4 and CD8 T cells (dated by TCRdb to about 2015). Reads for this sample came from a 454 GS FLX Titanium. A previously published linear amplification protocol was used to build the TCR libraries, starting from roughly 500 ng of total RNA. The public reads were run again by TCRdb, first through fastp at Q25 and then through MiXCR, and only productive beta chains were kept. Identical CDR3 proteins give one entry, which carries the most common genes and DNA. Across this sample there are roughly 200,000 distinct CDR3 sequences, with 65% to 75% seen only once. The ten largest clones take up 2% to 2.5% of the sample. The specimen was naive CD4+ and CD8+ T cells sorted from blood, pooled from several donors. The label giving this sample's cell subset or site can be read as: FACS-sorted naive CD4+ (CD45RO-CD45RA+) and naive CD8+ (CD45RA+CD27bright) T cells. Source of these receptors: a pool of human donors in good health; the sample pools cells from several healthy donors.

The CDR3 here is CSVGLAGMPYNEQFF. CDR3 DNA sequence: TGCAGCGTTGGACTAGCGGGGATGCCTTACAATGAGCAGTTCTTC. V gene TRBV29-1 combines with J gene TRBJ2-1, with 11 bases matching TRBD2. This CDR3 comprises 15 residues. The germline V gene has CDR1 SQVTM and CDR2 ANQGSEA. Trimming removed 4 bases from V and 4 bases from J; junction bases left unmatched: 6.

V usage is TRBV15 and J usage is TRBJ2-7; 11 nucleotides align to TRBD2. CDR1 is LNHNV, CDR2 YYDKDF, per germline (reference sequence). The CDR3 covers 14 residues. Unmatched junction bases numbered 2, after V lost 2 bases and J lost 5 bases. CDR3: CATSRSGLADEQYF. CDR3 nucleotide sequence: TGTGCCACCAGCAGATCGGGACTAGCGGACGAGCAGTACTTC.

This clonotype has just a few counts. The CDR3 loop reads CASSGDRYYNEQYF. The DNA for the CDR3 is TGCGCCAGCAGCGGGGACCGCTACTACAACGAGCAGTACTTC. The J gene is TRBJ2-7, the V gene TRBV5-1; D could derive from TRBD1 or TRBD2 (5 bases each). The germline CDR1 and CDR2 sequences are SGHRS and YFSETQ. V gave up 4 bases and J gave up 5 bases, with 16 bases separating them. There are 14 residues in the CDR3.

V is TRBV2 and J is TRBJ2-3; tentatively, D is TRBD2 (5 bases). The CDR3 loop spans 16 amino acids. Germline loops: CDR1 SNHLY, CDR2 FYNNEI. Between the trimmed V and J ends, which lost 6 bases and 6 bases, there was a span of 22 bases. CDR3 amino acids: CASRFRAESFGDTQYF. CDR3 bases: TGTGCCAGCAGATTCCGAGCGGAATCATTCGGGGATACGCAGTATTTT.

J is TRBJ1-2 and V is TRBV5-6; TRBD1 matches 7 bases. The CDR3 is 15 amino acids. Unmatched junction bases numbered 11, after V lost 5 bases and J lost 4 bases. Germline V gene lookup returns CDR1 SGHDT and CDR2 YYEEEE. CDR3: CASRDHRDRFYGYTF. In DNA, the CDR3 is TGTGCCAGCAGAGACCACCGGGACAGATTCTATGGCTACACCTTC.

This sequence joins TRBV29-1 and TRBJ1-2, with TRBD1 as a possible D gene (6 bases). Trimming took 4 bases from V and 4 from J, leaving 16 bases between them. Germline CDR1 SQVTM, CDR2 ANQGSEA. The CDR3 has 14 amino acids. CDR3 amino acids: CSVVPTGPPYGYTF. The DNA of the CDR3 is TGCAGCGTTGTTCCTACAGGGCCTCCCTATGGCTACACCTTC.

The V call is TRBV29-1, the J call TRBJ2-5; the D gene could be TRBD1 or TRBD2 (5 bases each). The CDR3 contains 16 residues. Trimming shortened V by 4 bases and J by 7 bases, and 25 bases separated the two germline ends. The V gene's germline CDR1 is SQVTM and CDR2 ANQGSEA. CDR3 in amino acids: CSVVWTPGTVRRTQYF. As DNA, the CDR3 is TGCAGCGTTGTATGGACCCCCGGGACCGTCCGAAGGACCCAGTACTTC.

The V and J genes are TRBV7-8 and TRBJ2-5; 8 bases are a match to TRBD2. This CDR3 contains 14 residues. The ends lost 5 bases at V and 4 bases at J; junction bases unmatched: 6. Germline loops: CDR1 SGHVS, CDR2 FQNEAQ. CDR3: CASSIGTSLETQYF. The CDR3 DNA follows: TGTGCCAGCAGCATCGGGACTAGTCTAGAGACCCAGTACTTC.

The chain is built from TRBV6-2 or TRBV6-3 and TRBJ2-3; no clear D gene. This CDR3 comprises 15 residues. V was trimmed by 9 bases and J by 3 bases, leaving 19 bases between them. Germline CDR1 is MNHEY and CDR2 is SVGEGT. The CDR3 region is CASSASTPRTDTQYF. CDR3 nucleotide sequence: TGTGCCAGTTCCGCCTCGACTCCCCGGACAGATACGCAGTATTTT.

As for this clonotype: A read error may produce the germline difference seen at one junction end. V and J are TRBV19 and TRBJ2-5, with D unresolved. This CDR3 is 15 amino acids long. CDR1 LNHDA and CDR2 SQIVND come from the germline V gene (reference sequence). The DNA for the CDR3 is TGTACCAGTAGTACTCAAGGAATGAACCAAGAGACCCAGTACTTC. Amino acids: CTSSTQGMNQETQYF.

The V gene is TRBV4-3, the J gene TRBJ1-2, with 9 nucleotides matching TRBD1. Germline CDR1 LGHNA, CDR2 YSLEER. V shed 0 bases and J 6 bases; nucleotides not matched to a gene: 8. This CDR3 has 16 amino acids. CDR3 in amino acids: CASSQDRTGVDDGYTF. The CDR3 nucleotides read TGCGCCAGCAGCCAAGATCGGACAGGGGTAGACGATGGCTACACCTTC.

This clonotype was counted between two and nine times. The V gene is TRBV15, the J gene TRBJ2-7, with D uncertain. Germline-derived CDR1 and CDR2 are LNHNV and YYDKDF (reference sequence). This CDR3 has 13 residues. V lost 6 bases and J 3 bases, leaving 12 bases between the germline ends. The chain's CDR3 is CATSPGSLYEQYF. The CDR3 bases are TGTGCCACCAGTCCCGGTAGTCTCTACGAGCAGTACTTC.

This clonotype was seen more than once but under ten times. The J gene is TRBJ2-7, the V gene TRBV29-1; 8 nucleotides agree with TRBD1. The CDR3 totals 13 residues. Germline V gene sequence: CDR1 SQVTM, CDR2 ANQGSEA. V lost 1 base, J lost 3 bases, and 2 bases stayed unmatched. The CDR3 spells CSVEAGGIYEQYF. In DNA, the CDR3 is TGCAGCGTTGAAGCAGGGGGCATCTACGAGCAGTACTTC.

V is TRBV5-4 and J is TRBJ2-2, with 7 bases lining up with TRBD1. Germline CDR1 is SGHNT and CDR2 is YYREEE (reference sequence). After removal of 3 bases from V and 8 bases from J, the junction contained 4 bases not matched to a gene. The CDR3 contains 13 residues. CDR3 sequence reads: CASSYGTAGELFF. The CDR3 coding sequence is TGTGCCAGCAGCTACGGGACAGCTGGGGAGCTGTTTTTT.

The V call is TRBV30, the J call TRBJ1-5, with 10 nucleotides matching TRBD1. This CDR3 has 17 amino acids. Germline V gene lookup returns CDR1 GTSNPN and CDR2 SVGIG (reference sequence). The V gene end was trimmed by 2 bases and the J gene end by 2 bases; junction bases not matched to a gene: 9. The CDR3 here is CAWSRDIGTGGNQPQHF. CDR3 nucleotides: TGTGCCTGGAGTAGAGACATCGGGACAGGGGGCAATCAGCCCCAGCATTTT. Full variable domain (outside the CDR3, taken from reference TRBV30 and TRBJ1-5): SQTIHQWPATLVQPVGSPLSLECTVEGTSNPNLYWYRQAAGRGLQLLFYSVGIGQISSEVPQNLSASRPQDRQFILSSKKLLLSDSGFYLCAWSRDIGTGGNQPQHFGDGTRLSIL.

J is TRBJ1-2 and V is TRBV19; D is unclear. Trimming took 2 bases from V and 3 from J, leaving 13 bases between them. The CDR3 extends over 15 amino acids. From germline, CDR1 is LNHDA and CDR2 SQIVND (reference sequence). CDR3 bases: TGTGCCAGTAGTATAACCCATGGGGTTGACTATGGCTACACCTTC. It yields the protein CASSITHGVDYGYTF.

The chain uses TRBV6-6 and TRBJ2-7; D is ambiguous. Between the trimmed V and J ends, which lost 8 bases and 0 bases, there was a span of 8 bases. The CDR3 runs 12 residues. The germline V gene encodes CDR1 MNHNY and CDR2 SVGAGI (reference sequence). Here the CDR3 reads CASGGGSYEQYF. For the CDR3, the DNA is TGTGCCAGCGGTGGTGGCTCCTACGAGCAGTACTTC.

CDR3 residues: CSVGWNQRGTDTQYF. The CDR3 region has the DNA TGCAGCGTTGGATGGAACCAGCGGGGCACAGATACGCAGTATTTT. V and J are TRBV29-1 and TRBJ2-3; D is perhaps TRBD2 (6 bases). Between the trimmed V and J ends, which lost 4 bases and 1 base, there was a span of 15 bases. The CDR3 is 15 amino acids. Germline V CDR1 and CDR2: SQVTM, ANQGSEA.

The chain carries TRBV6-5 and TRBJ2-1; 8 bases align to TRBD2. This CDR3 contains 16 residues. Trimming at V came to 6 bases and at J to 7 bases, leaving 14 bases not matched to a gene. CDR1 and CDR2 (germline): MNHEY, SVGAGI. CDR3 residues: CASSPPEGLVRNEQFF. CDR3 bases: TGTGCCAGCAGCCCGCCAGAGGGACTAGTGAGGAATGAGCAGTTCTTC.

The chain employs TRBV5-6 and TRBJ2-1; D not certain. The V end was cut by 2 bases, the J end by 0 bases, with 3 bases between. The CDR3 runs 13 residues. Germline assignment: CDR1 SGHDT and CDR2 YYEEEE. CDR3 sequence (DNA): TGTGCCAGCAGCTTTCCCTCCTACAATGAGCAGTTCTTC. Protein product: CASSFPSYNEQFF.

This clonotype was counted between two and nine times. The rearrangement joins TRBV6-4 to TRBJ2-7; D is unresolved. Trimming stripped 10 bases from V and 7 bases from J, with 11 bases between. Germline CDR1 and CDR2: MRHNA and SNTAGT. The CDR3 covers 10 residues. In DNA, the CDR3 is TGTGCCACCCCGGACGGAGAGCAGTACTTC. Protein: CATPDGEQYF.

The chain joins TRBV6-2 or TRBV6-3 to TRBJ1-1; unclear D gene. Germline CDR1 and CDR2: MNHEY and SVGEGT. V was clipped by 7 bases and J by 11 bases, with 17 bases between them. The CDR3 sequence is 12 residues long. This CDR3 reads CASTPDLGGAFF. Here the CDR3 DNA reads TGTGCCAGCACGCCTGACCTGGGTGGCGCTTTCTTT.

This clonotype was observed a single time. The chain links TRBV19 to TRBJ2-5, with TRBD1 as a possible D gene (6 bases). CDR3 length: 14 amino acids. Germline V lookup: CDR1 LNHDA, CDR2 SQIVND (reference sequence). V was pared by 8 bases and J by 5 bases, with 18 bases between. Written as DNA, the CDR3 is TGTGCCAGTTGCCCCACAGACAGGCTGGAGACCCAGTACTTC. It is translated as CASCPTDRLETQYF.